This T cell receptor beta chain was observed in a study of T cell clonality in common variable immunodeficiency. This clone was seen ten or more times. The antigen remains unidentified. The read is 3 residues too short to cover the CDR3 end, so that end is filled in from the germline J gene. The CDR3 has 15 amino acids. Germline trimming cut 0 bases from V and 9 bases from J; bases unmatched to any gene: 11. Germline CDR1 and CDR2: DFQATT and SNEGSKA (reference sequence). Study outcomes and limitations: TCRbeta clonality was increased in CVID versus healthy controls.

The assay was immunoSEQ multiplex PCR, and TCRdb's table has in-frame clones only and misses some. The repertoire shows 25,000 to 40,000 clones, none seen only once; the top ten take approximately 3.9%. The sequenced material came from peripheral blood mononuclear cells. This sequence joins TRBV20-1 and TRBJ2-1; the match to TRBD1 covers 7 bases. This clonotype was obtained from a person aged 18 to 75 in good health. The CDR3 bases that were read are TGCAGTGCTAGAGACGGCAGGGGGACCGGACTTGAG. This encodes CSARDGRGTGLE. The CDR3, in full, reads CSARDGRGTGLEQFF.